This section outlines one T cell receptor (beta chain) sequence together with its context. The antigen is not known. The PCR used 60 Vbeta and 13 Jbeta primers. TCRdb's copy holds only in-frame clones and misses some; the assay was immunoSEQ multiplex PCR. This table lists about 40,000 clones. This sample is part of a study of cytomegalovirus exposure and HLA in healthy donors. Study conclusions and caveats: In a later analysis, HLA-associated beta chains showed higher expansion and lower generation probabilities than comparable chains.

The junction had 11 bases not matched to a gene; V was cut back by 3 bases and J by 8 bases. The V gene's germline CDR1 is MDHEN and CDR2 SYDVKM. The CDR3 is 15 amino acids. The sequencing input was PBMCs. The V call is TRBV28, the J call TRBJ1-2; 8 nucleotides agree with TRBD1. The clonotype comes from a man in his thirties or forties in good health and CMV-seronegative. The DNA for the CDR3 is TGTGCCAGCAGTTTTTCGGGACAGGCCCGGGGGGGCTACACCTTC. It specifies CASSFSGQARGGYTF.